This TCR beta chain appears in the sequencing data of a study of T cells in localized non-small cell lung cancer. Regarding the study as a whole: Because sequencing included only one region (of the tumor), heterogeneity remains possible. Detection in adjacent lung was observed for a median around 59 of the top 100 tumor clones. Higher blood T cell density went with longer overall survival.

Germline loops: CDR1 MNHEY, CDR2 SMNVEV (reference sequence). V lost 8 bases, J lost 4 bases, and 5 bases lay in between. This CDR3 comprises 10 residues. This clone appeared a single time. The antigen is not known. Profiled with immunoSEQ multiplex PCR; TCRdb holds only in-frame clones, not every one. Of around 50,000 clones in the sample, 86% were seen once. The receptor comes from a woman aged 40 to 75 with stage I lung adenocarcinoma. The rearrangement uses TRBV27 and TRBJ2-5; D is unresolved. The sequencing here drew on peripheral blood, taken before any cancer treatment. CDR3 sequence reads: CASGRETQYF. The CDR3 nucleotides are TGTGCCAGCGGACGAGAGACCCAGTACTTC.